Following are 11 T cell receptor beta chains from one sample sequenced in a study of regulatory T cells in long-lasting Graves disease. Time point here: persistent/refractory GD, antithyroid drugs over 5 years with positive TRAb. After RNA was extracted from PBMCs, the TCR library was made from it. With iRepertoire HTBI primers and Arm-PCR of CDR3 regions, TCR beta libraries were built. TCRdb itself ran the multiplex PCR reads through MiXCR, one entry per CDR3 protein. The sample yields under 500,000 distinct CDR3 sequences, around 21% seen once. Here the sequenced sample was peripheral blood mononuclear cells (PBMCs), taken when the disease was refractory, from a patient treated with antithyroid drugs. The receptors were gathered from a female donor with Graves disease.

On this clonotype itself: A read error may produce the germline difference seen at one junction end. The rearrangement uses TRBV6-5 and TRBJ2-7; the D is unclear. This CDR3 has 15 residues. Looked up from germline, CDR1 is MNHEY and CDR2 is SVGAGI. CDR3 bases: TGCGCCAGCAGTTACGGTTCGGGCAGGAGCTACGAGCAGTACTTC. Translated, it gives CASSYGSGRSYEQYF.

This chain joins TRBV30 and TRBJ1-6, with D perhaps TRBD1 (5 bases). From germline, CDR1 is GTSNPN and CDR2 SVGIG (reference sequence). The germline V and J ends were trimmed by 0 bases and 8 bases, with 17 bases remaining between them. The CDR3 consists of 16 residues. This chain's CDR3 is CAWSVPGVGIHSPLHF. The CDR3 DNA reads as TGTGCCTGGAGTGTACCGGGGGTAGGGATTCATTCACCCCTCCACTTT.

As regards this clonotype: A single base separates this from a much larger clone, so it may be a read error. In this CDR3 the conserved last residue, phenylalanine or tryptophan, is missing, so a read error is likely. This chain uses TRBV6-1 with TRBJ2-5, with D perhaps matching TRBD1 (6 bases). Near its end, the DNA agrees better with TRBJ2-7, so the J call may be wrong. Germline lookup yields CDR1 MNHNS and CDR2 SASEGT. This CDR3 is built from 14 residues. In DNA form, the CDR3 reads TGTGCCAGCAGACACGACAGGACAATCTACGAGCAGTACCTC. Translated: CASRHDRTIYEQYL.

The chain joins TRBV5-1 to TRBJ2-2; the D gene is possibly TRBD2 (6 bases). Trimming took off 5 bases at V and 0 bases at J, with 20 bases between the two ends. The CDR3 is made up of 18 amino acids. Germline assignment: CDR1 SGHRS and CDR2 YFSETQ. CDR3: CASRRRVGLIANTGELFF. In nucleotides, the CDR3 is TGCGCCAGCAGGCGGAGGGTCGGGTTAATAGCGAACACCGGGGAGCTGTTTTTT.

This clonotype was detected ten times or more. CDR3 loop: CASSWTGTGGTEAFF. The CDR3 region has the DNA TGTGCCAGCAGTTGGACCGGGACAGGGGGCACTGAAGCTTTCTTT. J is TRBJ1-1 and V is TRBV12-3 or TRBV12-4; 11 positions match TRBD1. This CDR3 is 15 amino acids long. Trimming removed 4 bases from V and 4 bases from J; junction bases left unmatched: 5.

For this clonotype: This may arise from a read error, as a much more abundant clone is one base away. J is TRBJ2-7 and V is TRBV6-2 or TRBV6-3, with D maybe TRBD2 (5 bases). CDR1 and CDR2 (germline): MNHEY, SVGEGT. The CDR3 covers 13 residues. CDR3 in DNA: TGTGTCAGCACCGACTACACGAACTACGAGCAGTACTTC. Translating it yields CVSTDYTNYEQYF.

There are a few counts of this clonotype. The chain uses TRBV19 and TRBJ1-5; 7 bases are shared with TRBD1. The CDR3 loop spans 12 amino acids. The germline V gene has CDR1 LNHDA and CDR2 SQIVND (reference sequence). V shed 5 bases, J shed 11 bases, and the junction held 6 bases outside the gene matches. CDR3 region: CASSSRQGAQHF. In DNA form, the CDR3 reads TGTGCCAGTAGTTCGCGACAGGGAGCCCAGCATTTT. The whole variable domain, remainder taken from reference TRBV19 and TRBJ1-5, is DGGITQSPKYLFRKEGQNVTLSCEQNLNHDAMYWYRQDPGQGLRLIYYSQIVNDFQKGDIAEGYSVSREKKESFPLTVTSAQKNPTAFYLCASSSRQGAQHFGDGTRLSIL.

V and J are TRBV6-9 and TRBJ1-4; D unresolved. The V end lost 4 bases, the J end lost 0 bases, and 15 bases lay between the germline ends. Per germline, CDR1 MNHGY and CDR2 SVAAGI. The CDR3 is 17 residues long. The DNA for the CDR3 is TGTGCCAGCAGTTCGGCTCGGGGAGCAGCAACTAATGAAAAACTGTTTTTT. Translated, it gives CASSSARGAATNEKLFF.

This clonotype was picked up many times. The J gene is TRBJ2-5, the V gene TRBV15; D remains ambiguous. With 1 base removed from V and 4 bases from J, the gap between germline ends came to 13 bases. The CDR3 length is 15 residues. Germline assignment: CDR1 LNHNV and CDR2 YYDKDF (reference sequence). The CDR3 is CATSRVRAGRETQYF. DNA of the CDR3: TGTGCCACCAGCAGAGTAAGGGCAGGAAGAGAGACCCAGTACTTC.

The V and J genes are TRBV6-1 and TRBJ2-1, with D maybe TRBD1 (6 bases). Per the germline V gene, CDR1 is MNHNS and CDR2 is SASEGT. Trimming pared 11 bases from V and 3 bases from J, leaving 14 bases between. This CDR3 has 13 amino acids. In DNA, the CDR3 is TGTGCCGTTAAGGGGGTGGACTACAATGAGCAGTTCTTC. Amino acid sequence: CAVKGVDYNEQFF.

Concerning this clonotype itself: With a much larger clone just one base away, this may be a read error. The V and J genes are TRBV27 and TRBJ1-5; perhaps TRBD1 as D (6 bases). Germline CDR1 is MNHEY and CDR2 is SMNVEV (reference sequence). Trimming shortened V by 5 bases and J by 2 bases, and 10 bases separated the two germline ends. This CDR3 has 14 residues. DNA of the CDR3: TGTGCCAGCAGTATACAGGGCGGCAATCAGCCCCAGCATTTT. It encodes CASSIQGGNQPQHF.